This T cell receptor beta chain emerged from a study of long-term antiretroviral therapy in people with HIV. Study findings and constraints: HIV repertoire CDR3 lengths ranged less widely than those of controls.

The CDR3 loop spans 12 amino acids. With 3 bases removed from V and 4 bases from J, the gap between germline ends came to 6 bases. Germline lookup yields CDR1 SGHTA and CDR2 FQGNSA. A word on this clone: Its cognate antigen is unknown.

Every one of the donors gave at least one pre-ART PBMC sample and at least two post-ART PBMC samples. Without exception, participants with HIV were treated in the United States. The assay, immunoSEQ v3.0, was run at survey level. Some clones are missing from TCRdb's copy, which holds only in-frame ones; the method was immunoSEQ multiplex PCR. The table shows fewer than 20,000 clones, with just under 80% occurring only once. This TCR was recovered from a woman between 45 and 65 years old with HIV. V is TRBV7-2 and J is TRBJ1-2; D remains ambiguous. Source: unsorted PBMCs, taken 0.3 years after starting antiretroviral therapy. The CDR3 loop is CASSLQAYGYTF. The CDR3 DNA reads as TGTGCCAGCAGCTTGCAGGCCTATGGCTACACCTTC.